The 7 T cell receptor beta chains listed next were all sequenced from one sample in a study of OX40 agonist ivuxolimab in advanced cancers. Assay used: immunoSEQ multiplex PCR; TCRdb lists only in-frame clones, some missing. The sample contains fewer than 35,000 clones, over 85% of which appear only once. The sample was CD4+ or CD8+ T cells sorted from blood, taken in a trial of the OX40 agonist ivuxolimab. The source is an adult with an advanced solid tumor such as melanoma, head and neck, liver or kidney cancer.

The chain recombines TRBV29-1 with TRBJ2-1; D not resolved. Germline V lookup: CDR1 SQVTM, CDR2 ANQGSEA. This CDR3 spans 13 amino acids. Trimming pared 4 bases from V and 0 bases from J, leaving 7 bases between. DNA for the CDR3: TGCAGCGTTGCACTGAGCTCCTACAATGAGCAGTTCTTC. As protein: CSVALSSYNEQFF.

The chain joins TRBV9 to TRBJ1-3; no reliable D call. The length of the CDR3 is 15 residues. The V gene lost 0 bases and the J gene lost 2 bases, with 9 bases spanning the gap. The germline gives CDR1 SGDLS, CDR2 YYNGEE. In nucleotides, the CDR3 is TGTGCCAGCAGCGTAGACAGTGCCACTGGAAACACCATATATTTT. It yields the protein CASSVDSATGNTIYF.

This chain links TRBV9 with TRBJ2-1; 12 bases agree with TRBD2. Germline values: CDR1 SGDLS, CDR2 YYNGEE. The V segment lost 3 bases and the J segment 6 bases; nucleotides outside the gene matches: 7. The CDR3 runs 16 residues. The CDR3 region has the DNA TGTGCCAGCAGCGACAGGACTAGCGGGACTCTCAATGAGCAGTTCTTC. It codes for CASSDRTSGTLNEQFF. The full variable domain, with the rest looked up from reference TRBV9 and TRBJ2-1, is DSGVTQTPKHLITATGQRVTLRCSPRSGDLSVYWYQQSLDQGLQFLIQYYNGEERAKGNILERFSAQQFPDLHSELNLSSLELGDSALYFCASSDRTSGTLNEQFFGPGTRLTVL.

Only a few counts were recorded for this clone. The chain employs TRBV4-3 and TRBJ1-2, with a tentative D call TRBD1 (5 bases). V lost 1 base and J lost 3, with 12 bases in between. Germline values: CDR1 LGHNA, CDR2 YSLEER. CDR3 length equals 15 residues. The CDR3 spells CASSQVGARYYGYTF. The CDR3 DNA reads as TGCGCCAGCAGCCAAGTAGGGGCACGATACTATGGCTACACCTTC.

The rearrangement links TRBV6-1 to TRBJ1-3, with D uncertain. The V and J ends lost 1 base and 4 bases respectively, with 5 bases between them. This CDR3 has 13 residues. Germline loops: CDR1 MNHNS, CDR2 SASEGT. This CDR3 reads CASSEGPGNTIYF. CDR3 sequence (DNA): TGTGCCAGCAGTGAAGGGCCCGGAAACACCATATATTTT.

The V and J genes are TRBV27 and TRBJ1-6; no definite D call. Trimming cost V 5 bases and J 0 bases, with 5 bases left between them. The germline CDR1 and CDR2 sequences are MNHEY and SMNVEV (reference sequence). This CDR3 is 14 amino acids long. The CDR3 DNA sequence: TGTGCCAGCAGTCGTAGCTCCTATAATTCACCCCTCCACTTT. It codes for CASSRSSYNSPLHF.

The chain links TRBV6-1 to TRBJ1-4; no reliable D call. The ends were cut back, 0 bases at V and 10 bases at J, with 6 bases in the middle. The germline CDR1 and CDR2 sequences are MNHNS and SASEGT. The CDR3 is 12 amino acids. CDR3 amino acids: CASSEAGAKLFF. The CDR3 DNA reads as TGTGCCAGCAGTGAAGCAGGAGCAAAACTGTTTTTT.